Sequencing of this T cell receptor (beta chain) was carried out in a study of metastatic and nonmetastatic thyroid tumors. Overall study findings and caveats: Benign nodules reportedly had significantly lower TCR beta diversity than malignant thyroid tumors in blood and tumor.

Thyroid surgery had not been preceded by any treatment in any patient. TCRdb reassembled clones from the PCR reads with MiXCR. The sample gives under 60,000 clones, approximately 20% of which show up once; 3.5% to 4% is in the top ten. Germline lookup yields CDR1 SGDLS and CDR2 YYNGEE. Trimming stripped 0 bases from V and 4 bases from J, with 7 bases between. The CDR3 runs 13 residues. Ten or more counts support this clone. Its antigen is not identified. The source is a male donor with papillary thyroid cancer or a benign thyroid nodule (not recorded which). Some clones in this sample may be carry-over from other donors' samples. The sample consisted of blood. The V gene is TRBV9, the J gene TRBJ1-1; D remains ambiguous. In DNA, the CDR3 is TGTGCCAGCAGCGTAGGTGGGTCCACTGAAGCTTTCTTT. Translating it yields CASSVGGSTEAFF.